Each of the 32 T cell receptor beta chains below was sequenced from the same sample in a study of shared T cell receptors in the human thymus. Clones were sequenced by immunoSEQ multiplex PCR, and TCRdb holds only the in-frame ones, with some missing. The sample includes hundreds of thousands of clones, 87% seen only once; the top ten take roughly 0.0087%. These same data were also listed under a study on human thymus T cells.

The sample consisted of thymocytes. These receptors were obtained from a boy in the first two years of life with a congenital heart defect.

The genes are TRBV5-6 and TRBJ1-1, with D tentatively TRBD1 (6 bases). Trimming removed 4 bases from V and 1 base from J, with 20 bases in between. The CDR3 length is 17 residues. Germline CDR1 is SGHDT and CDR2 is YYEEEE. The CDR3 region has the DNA TGTGCCAGCAGCCCTGAACAGGGTGACATAAGGAACACTGAAGCTTTCTTT. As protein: CASSPEQGDIRNTEAFF.

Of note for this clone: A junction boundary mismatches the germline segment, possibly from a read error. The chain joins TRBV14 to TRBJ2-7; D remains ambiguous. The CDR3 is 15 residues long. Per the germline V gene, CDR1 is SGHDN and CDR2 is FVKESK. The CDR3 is CASSQDQGFHYEQYF. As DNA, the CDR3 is TGTGCCAGCAGCCAAGATCAAGGCTTTCACTACGAGCAGTACTTT.

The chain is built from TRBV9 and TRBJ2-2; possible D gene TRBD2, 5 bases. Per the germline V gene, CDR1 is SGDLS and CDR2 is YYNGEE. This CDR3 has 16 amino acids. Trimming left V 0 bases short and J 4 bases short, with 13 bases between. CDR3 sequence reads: CASSVGGAEATGELFF. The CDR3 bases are TGTGCCAGCAGCGTAGGGGGAGCGGAAGCCACCGGGGAGCTGTTTTTT.

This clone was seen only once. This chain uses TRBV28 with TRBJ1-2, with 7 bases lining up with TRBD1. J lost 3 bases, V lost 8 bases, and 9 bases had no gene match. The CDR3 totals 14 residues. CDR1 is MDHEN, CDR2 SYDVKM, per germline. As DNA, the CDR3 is TGTGCCAGCCACTGGACAGGTCTGGACTATGGCTACACCTTC. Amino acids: CASHWTGLDYGYTF.

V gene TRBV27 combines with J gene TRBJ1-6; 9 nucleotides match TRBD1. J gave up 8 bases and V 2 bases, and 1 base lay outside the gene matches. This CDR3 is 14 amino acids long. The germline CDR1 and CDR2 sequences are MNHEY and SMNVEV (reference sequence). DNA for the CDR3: TGTGCCAGCAGTTTAGACAGGGGGGATTCACCCCTCCACTTT. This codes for CASSLDRGDSPLHF.

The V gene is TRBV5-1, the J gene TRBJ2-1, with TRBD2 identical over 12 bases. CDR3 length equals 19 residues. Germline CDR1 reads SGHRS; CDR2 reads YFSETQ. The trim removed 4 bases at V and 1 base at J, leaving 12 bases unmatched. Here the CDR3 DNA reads TGCGCCAGCAGCATGACTAGCGGGGGCGATACCCCATCCTACAATGAGCAGTTCTTC. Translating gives CASSMTSGGDTPSYNEQFF. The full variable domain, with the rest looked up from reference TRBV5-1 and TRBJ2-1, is KAGVTQTPRYLIKTRGQQVTLSCSPISGHRSVSWYQQTPGQGLQFLFEYFSETQRNKGNFPGRFSGRQFSNSRSEMNVSTLELGDSALYLCASSMTSGGDTPSYNEQFFGPGTRLTVL.

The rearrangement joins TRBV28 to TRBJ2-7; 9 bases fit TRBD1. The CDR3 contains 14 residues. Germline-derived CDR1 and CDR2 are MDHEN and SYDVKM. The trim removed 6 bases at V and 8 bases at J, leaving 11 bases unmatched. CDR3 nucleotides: TGTGCCAGCAGGTCCTCGGACAGGGGTAGGAAGCAGTACTTC. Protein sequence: CASRSSDRGRKQYF.

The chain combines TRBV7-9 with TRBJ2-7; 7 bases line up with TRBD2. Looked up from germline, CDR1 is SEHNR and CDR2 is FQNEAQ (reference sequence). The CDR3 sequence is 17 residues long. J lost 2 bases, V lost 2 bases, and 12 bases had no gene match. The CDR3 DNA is TGTGCCAGCAGCTTAATCCGAGGCGGGAGTTCTCCCTACGAGCAGTACTTC. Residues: CASSLIRGGSSPYEQYF.

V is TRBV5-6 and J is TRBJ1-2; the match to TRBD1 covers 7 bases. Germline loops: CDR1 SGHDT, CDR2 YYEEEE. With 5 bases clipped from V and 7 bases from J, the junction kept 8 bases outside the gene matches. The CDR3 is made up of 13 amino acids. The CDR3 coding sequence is TGTGCCAGCAGACCTACAGGGGAAGGTGGCTACACCTTC. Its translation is CASRPTGEGGYTF.

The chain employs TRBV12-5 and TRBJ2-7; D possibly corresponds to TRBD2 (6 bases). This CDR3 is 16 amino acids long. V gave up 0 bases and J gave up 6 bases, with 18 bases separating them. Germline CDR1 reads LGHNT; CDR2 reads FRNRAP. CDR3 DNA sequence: TGTGCTAGTGGTTTGGTACCCGGAGGGTTTCTAGGCGAGCAGTACTTC. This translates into CASGLVPGGFLGEQYF.

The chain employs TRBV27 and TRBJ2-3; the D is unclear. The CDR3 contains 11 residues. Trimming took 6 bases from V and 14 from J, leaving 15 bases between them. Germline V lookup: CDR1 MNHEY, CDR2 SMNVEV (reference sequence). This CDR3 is CASSPTALWYF. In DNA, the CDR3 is TGTGCCAGCAGCCCAACCGCCCTATGGTATTTT.

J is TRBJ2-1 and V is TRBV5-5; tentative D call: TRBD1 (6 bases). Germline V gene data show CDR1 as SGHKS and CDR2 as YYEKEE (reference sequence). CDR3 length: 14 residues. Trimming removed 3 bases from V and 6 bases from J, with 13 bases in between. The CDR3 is CASSSPTRGNEQFF. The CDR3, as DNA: TGTGCCAGCAGCTCACCGACCAGGGGCAATGAGCAGTTCTTC.

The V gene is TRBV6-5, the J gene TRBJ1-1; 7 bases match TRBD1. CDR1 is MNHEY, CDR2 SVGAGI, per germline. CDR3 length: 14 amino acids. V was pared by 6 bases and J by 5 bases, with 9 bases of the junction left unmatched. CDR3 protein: CASSRGQVGTEAFF. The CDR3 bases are TGTGCCAGCAGCCGAGGACAGGTGGGGACTGAAGCTTTCTTT.

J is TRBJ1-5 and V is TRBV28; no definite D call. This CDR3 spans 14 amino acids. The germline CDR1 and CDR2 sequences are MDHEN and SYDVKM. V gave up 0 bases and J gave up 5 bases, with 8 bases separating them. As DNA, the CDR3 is TGTGCCAGCAGTTTATGCCCCCGGGATCAGCCCCAGCATTTT. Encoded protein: CASSLCPRDQPQHF. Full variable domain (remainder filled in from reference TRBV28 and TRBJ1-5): DVKVTQSSRYLVKRTGEKVFLECVQDMDHENMFWYRQDPGLGLRLIYFSYDVKMKEKGDIPEGYSVSREKKERFSLILESASTNQTSMYLCASSLCPRDQPQHFGDGTRLSIL.

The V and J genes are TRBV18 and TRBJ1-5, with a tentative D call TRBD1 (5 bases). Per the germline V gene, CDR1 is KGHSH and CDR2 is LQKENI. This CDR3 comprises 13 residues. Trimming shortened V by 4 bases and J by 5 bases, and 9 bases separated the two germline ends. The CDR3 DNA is TGTGCCAGCTCACGGCAGGGCCATCAGCCCCAGCATTTT. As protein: CASSRQGHQPQHF. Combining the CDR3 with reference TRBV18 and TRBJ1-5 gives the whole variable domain NAGVMQNPRHLVRRRGQEARLRCSPMKGHSHVYWYRQLPEEGLKFMVYLQKENIIDESGMPKERFSAEFPKEGPSILRIQQVVRGDSAAYFCASSRQGHQPQHFGDGTRLSIL.

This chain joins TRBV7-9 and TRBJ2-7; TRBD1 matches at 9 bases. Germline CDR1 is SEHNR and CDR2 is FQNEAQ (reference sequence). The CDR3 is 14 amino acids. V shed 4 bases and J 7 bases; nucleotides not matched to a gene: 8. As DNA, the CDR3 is TGTGCCAGCAGCTATAGGACAGGGGATTCAGAGCAGTACTTC. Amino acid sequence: CASSYRTGDSEQYF.

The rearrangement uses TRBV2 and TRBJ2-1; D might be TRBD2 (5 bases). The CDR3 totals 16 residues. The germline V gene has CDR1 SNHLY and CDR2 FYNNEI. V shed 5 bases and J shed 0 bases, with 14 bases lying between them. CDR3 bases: TGTGCCAGCAGTTCCGCCGGGGTGGGCTCCTACAATGAGCAGTTCTTC. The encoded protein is CASSSAGVGSYNEQFF. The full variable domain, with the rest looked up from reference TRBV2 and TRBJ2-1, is EPEVTQTPSHQVTQMGQEVILRCVPISNHLYFYWYRQILGQKVEFLVSFYNNEISEKSEIFDDQFSVERPDGSNFTLKIRSTKLEDSAMYFCASSSAGVGSYNEQFFGPGTRLTVL.

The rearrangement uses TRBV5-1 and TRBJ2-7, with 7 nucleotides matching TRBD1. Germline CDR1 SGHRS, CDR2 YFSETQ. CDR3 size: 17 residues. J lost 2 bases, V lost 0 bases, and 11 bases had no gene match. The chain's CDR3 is CASSLVGRDSHPYEQYF. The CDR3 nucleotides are TGCGCCAGCAGCTTGGTCGGTCGGGACAGCCACCCCTACGAGCAGTACTTC.

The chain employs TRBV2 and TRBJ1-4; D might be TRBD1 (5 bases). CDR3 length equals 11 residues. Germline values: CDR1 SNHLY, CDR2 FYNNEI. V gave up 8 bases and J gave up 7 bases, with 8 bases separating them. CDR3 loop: CASAGGEKLFF. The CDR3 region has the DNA TGTGCCAGCGCCGGGGGTGAAAAACTGTTTTTT.

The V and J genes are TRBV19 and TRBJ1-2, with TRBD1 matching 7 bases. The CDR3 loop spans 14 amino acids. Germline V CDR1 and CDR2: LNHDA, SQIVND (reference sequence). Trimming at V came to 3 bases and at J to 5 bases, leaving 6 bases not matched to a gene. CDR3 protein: CASSISTGRYGYTF. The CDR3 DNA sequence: TGTGCCAGTAGTATCTCGACAGGGCGGTATGGCTACACCTTC.

In nucleotides, the CDR3 is TGTGCCAGCAGCTTAGTCCCCGGGGGGTCCTACAATGAGCAGTTCTTC. This sequence encodes CASSLVPGGSYNEQFF. This rearrangement joins TRBV7-4 to TRBJ2-1; 7 bases match TRBD2. The V gene's germline CDR1 is SGHVT and CDR2 SQSDAQ. The CDR3 sequence is 16 residues long. V dropped 1 base and J dropped 1; count of bases not matched to a gene: 4.

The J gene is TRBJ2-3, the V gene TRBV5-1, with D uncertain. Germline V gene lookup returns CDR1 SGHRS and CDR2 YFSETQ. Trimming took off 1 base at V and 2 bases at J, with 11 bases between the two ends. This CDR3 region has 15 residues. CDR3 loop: CASSLLADPTDTQYF. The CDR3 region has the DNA TGCGCCAGCAGCTTGCTGGCGGATCCCACAGATACGCAGTATTTT.

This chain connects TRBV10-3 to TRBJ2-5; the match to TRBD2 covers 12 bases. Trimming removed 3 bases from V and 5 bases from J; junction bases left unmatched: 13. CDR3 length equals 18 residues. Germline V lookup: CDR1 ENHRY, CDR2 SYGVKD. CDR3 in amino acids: CAISDPGLAGAPGETQYF. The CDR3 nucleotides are TGTGCCATCAGTGATCCGGGACTAGCGGGCGCCCCGGGGGAGACCCAGTACTTC.

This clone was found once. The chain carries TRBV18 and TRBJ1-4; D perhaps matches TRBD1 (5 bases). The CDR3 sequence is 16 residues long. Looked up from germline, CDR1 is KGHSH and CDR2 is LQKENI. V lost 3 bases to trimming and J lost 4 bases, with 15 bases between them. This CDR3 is CASSPAKRQNNEKLFF. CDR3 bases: TGTGCCAGCTCACCCGCAAAACGACAGAATAATGAAAAACTGTTTTTT.

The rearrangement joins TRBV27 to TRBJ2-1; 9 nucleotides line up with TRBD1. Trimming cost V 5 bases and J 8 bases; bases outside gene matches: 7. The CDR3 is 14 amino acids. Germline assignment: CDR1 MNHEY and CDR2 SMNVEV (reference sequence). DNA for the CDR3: TGTGCCAGCAGTCCCCCGGGACAGGGCCATGAGCAGTTCTTC. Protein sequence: CASSPPGQGHEQFF.

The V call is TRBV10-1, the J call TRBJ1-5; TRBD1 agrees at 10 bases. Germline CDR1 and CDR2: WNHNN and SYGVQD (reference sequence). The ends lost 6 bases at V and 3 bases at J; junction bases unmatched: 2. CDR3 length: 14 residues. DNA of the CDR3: TGCGCCAGCAGAGGACAGGGGGTCAATCAGCCCCAGCATTTT. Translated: CASRGQGVNQPQHF.

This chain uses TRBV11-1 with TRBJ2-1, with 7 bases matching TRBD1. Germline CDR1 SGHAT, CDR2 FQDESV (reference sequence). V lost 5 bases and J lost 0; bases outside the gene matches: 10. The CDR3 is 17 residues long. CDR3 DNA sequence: TGTGCCAGCAGCACCTCGGGACAGTGGAGCTCCTACAATGAGCAGTTCTTC. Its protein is CASSTSGQWSSYNEQFF.

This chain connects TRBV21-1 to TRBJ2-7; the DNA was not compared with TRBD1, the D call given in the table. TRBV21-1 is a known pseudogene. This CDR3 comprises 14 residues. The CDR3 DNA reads TGTGCCAGCAACCCAGGACAGGGGTCCTACGAGCAGTACTTC. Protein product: CASNPGQGSYEQYF.

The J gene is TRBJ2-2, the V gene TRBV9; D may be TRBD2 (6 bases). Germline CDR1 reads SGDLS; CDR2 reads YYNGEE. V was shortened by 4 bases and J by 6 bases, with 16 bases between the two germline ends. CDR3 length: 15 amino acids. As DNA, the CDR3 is TGTGCCAGCAGCTCAGGGAGGCGGTCGGCCGGGGAGCTGTTTTTT. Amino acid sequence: CASSSGRRSAGELFF.

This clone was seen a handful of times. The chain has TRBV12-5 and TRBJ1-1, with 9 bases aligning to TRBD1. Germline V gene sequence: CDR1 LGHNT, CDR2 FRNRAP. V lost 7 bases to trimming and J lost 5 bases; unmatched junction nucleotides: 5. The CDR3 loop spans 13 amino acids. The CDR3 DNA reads TGTGCTAGTGCGGGACAGGGTAGGACTGAAGCTTTCTTT. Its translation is CASAGQGRTEAFF.

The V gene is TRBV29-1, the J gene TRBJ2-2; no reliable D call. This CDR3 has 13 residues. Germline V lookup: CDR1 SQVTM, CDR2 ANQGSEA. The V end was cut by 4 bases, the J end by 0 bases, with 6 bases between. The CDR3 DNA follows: TGCAGCGTTGTCTCCGCGAACACCGGGGAGCTGTTTTTT. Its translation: CSVVSANTGELFF.

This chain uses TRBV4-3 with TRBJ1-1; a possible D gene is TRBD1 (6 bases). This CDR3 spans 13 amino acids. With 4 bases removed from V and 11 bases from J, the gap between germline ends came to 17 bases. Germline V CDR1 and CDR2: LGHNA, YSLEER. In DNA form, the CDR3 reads TGCGCCAGCAGCCTTAAAGGGGGGGCTAGGGCTTTCTTT. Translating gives CASSLKGGARAFF.